This is a list of T cell receptor beta chains from one sample in a study of shared clonotypes between healthy human individuals. Clones were sequenced by immunoSEQ multiplex PCR, and TCRdb holds only the in-frame ones, with some missing. Of roughly 1,000,000 clones in the sample, about four fifths were seen once. Sequencing used memory CD4+ T cells from PBMCs. These receptor sequences come from a man between 18 and 35 years old in good health. Some clones in this sample may be carry-over from other donors' samples. The CDR3 runs from the conserved cysteine through the conserved F or W. D genes are given only for firm matches. Size is omitted from some rows. Given values are once, few, many or a class for expanded clones.

TRBJ2-3 | - | TRBV18 | - | TGTGCCAGCTCGTCAAGACCGAGCACAGATACGCAGTATTTT | CASSSRPSTDTQYF
TRBJ1-5 | - | TRBV29-1 | - | TGCAGCGTTGTAGGGCAGGGCAATCAGCCCCAGCATTTT | CSVVGQGNQPQHF
TRBJ2-7 | TRBD1 | TRBV5-4 | - | TGTGCCAGCAGCACGGGACAGCACTACGAGCAGTACTTC | CASSTGQHYEQYF
TRBJ2-5 | TRBD1 | TRBV6-1 | - | TGTGCCAGCAGTCAAAGACAGGGGGCAAGGGAGACCCAGTACTTC | CASSQRQGARETQYF
TRBJ1-1 | TRBD1 | TRBV28 | - | TGTGCCAGCAGTCCCCCGGGACAGCGAGCTCCTGAAGCTTTCTTT | CASSPPGQRAPEAFF
TRBJ2-1 | TRBD2 | TRBV23-1 | - | TGCGCCAGCCCAATGGAGGGAGTCGAGGGACTAGCGGGCTTTGGAGAGCAGTTCTTC | CASPMEGVEGLAGFGEQFF
TRBJ1-1 | - | TRBV6-5 | - | TGTGCCAGCAGTACTACAGGGTCAACTGAAGCTTTCTTT | CASSTTGSTEAFF
TRBJ2-5 | - | TRBV5-4 | - | TGTGCCAGCAGCTCCCAGGGCCCGGGAGAGACCCAGTACTTC | CASSSQGPGETQYF
TRBJ1-1 | - | TRBV6-4 | - | TGTGCCAGCAGTGCCAACCCCAGGGCTGAAGCTTTCTTT | CASSANPRAEAFF
TRBJ2-5 | TRBD2 | TRBV5-1 | few | TGCGCCAGCAGAGAGACTAGCCTACGTACAGAGACCCAGTACTTC | CASRETSLRTETQYF
TRBJ2-2 | - | TRBV28 | - | TGTGCCAGCAGCCTAAGCCGGCCCTCGAACACCGGGGAGCTGTTTTTT | CASSLSRPSNTGELFF
TRBJ1-2 | - | TRBV27 | - | TGTGCCAGCAGTTTCCGCGGGAATTATGGCTACACCTTC | CASSFRGNYGYTF
TRBJ2-2 | TRBD1 | TRBV5-1 | - | TGCGCCAGCAGCCGGACAGGGGTGGACACCGGGGAGCTGTTTTTT | CASSRTGVDTGELFF
TRBJ1-2 | TRBD1 | TRBV7-2 | - | TGTGCCAGCAGCCCGATCCTTGGGACAGGGAGAGGCTACACCTTC | CASSPILGTGRGYTF
TRBJ1-4 | - | TRBV5-6 | - | TGTGCCAGCAGCCTGGATAGGGGGATAGGCGGTGAAAAACTGTTTTTT | CASSLDRGIGGEKLFF
TRBJ1-3 | - | TRBV5-1 | - | TGCGCCAGCAGTCCCTGGGACACTCCGGGAAACACCATATATTTT | CASSPWDTPGNTIYF
TRBJ1-5 | - | TRBV2 | - | TGTGCCAGCAGTCAAGAGAATCAGCCCCAGCATTTT | CASSQENQPQHF
TRBJ2-1 | TRBD2 | TRBV9 | - | TGTGCCAGCAGCGTAGTTTCCTGGTCGATTAGCGGGAGTGTCAATGAGCAGTTCTTC | CASSVVSWSISGSVNEQFF
TRBJ2-1 | TRBD2 | TRBV4-1 | - | TGCGCCAGCAGCCAAGGAATGGTAGCGGGAGGGAGGAATGAGCAGTTCTTC | CASSQGMVAGGRNEQFF
TRBJ2-1 | - | TRBV9 | few | TGTGCCAGCAGCCCGAGGGTCGCTAATGAGCAGTTCTTC | CASSPRVANEQFF
TRBJ1-2 | TRBD1 | TRBV28 | - | TGTGCCACCCTGGGACAGGTCCCGGGCTACACCTTC | CATLGQVPGYTF
TRBJ1-2 | - | TRBV28 | - | TGTGCCAGCTACCTTGCAGGTACCTATGGCTACACCTTC | CASYLAGTYGYTF
TRBJ1-1 | TRBD1 | TRBV7-9 | many | TGTGCCAGCAGCTTATACGGGACAGGGGAAGCTTTCTTT | CASSLYGTGEAFF
TRBJ2-2 | - | TRBV11-2 | - | TGTGCCAGCAGCCTGGGAGGAGGGTTGGGGGAGCTGTTTTTT | CASSLGGGLGELFF
TRBJ2-7 | TRBD2 | TRBV5-4 | once | TGTGCCAGCAGCCCCCTAGCGGGACTGAACTACGAGCAGTACTTC | CASSPLAGLNYEQYF
TRBJ1-2 | TRBD1 | TRBV4-1 | - | TGCGCCAGCAGCTATCCTGGACAGGGGGCATCAGGCTACACCTTC | CASSYPGQGASGYTF
TRBJ1-1 | - | TRBV5-1 | - | TGCGCCAGCAGCCCAACGACAGCAGTGAACACTGAAGCTTTCTTT | CASSPTTAVNTEAFF
TRBJ2-3 | TRBD2 | TRBV5-6 | - | TGTGCCAGCAGCCCCATAGCGGGAGCGAGAGATACGCAGTATTTT | CASSPIAGARDTQYF
TRBJ2-5 | TRBD2 | TRBV5-1 | - | TGCGCCAGCAGCCCCGGACTAGCGGGAGGGGTCCAAGAGACCCAGTACTTC | CASSPGLAGGVQETQYF
TRBJ2-6 | - | TRBV19 | once | TGTGCCAGTAGTCCACGTTATGGTACCCACTCTGGGGCCAACGTCCTGACTTTC | CASSPRYGTHSGANVLTF
TRBJ2-3 | - | TRBV25-1 | - | TGTGCCAGCAGAGGACCCCTCAGTTCCGATACGCAGTATTTT | CASRGPLSSDTQYF
TRBJ2-2 | TRBD2 | TRBV7-2 | - | TGTGCCAGCAGCCAAGCCACGGGACTAGCAAACGGGGAGCTGTTTTTT | CASSQATGLANGELFF
TRBJ2-5 | TRBD2 | TRBV5-1 | once | TGCGCCAGCAGCTTGTGGATAGTAGCTAGCGGGAATATAGAGACCCAGTACTTC | CASSLWIVASGNIETQYF
TRBJ1-5 | TRBD1 | TRBV18 | - | TGTGCCAGCTCACCGGTTGGACAGGGGAATCAGCCCCAGCATTTT | CASSPVGQGNQPQHF
TRBJ2-7 | TRBD2 | TRBV9 | - | TGTGCCAGCAGCGTAGGTGGGACTAGTATCCACGAGCAGTACTTC | CASSVGGTSIHEQYF
TRBJ2-3 | - | TRBV20-1 | - | TGCAGTGCTAGAGCCACAGATACGCAGTATTTT | CSARATDTQYF
TRBJ1-2 | - | TRBV19 | many | TGTGCCAGTAGTATAGGGCTATTCTATGGCTACACCTTC | CASSIGLFYGYTF
TRBJ1-4 | TRBD1 | TRBV25-1 | - | TGTGCCAGCAGTGAGGGGACAGCTAATGAAAAACTGTTTTTT | CASSEGTANEKLFF
TRBJ2-1 | - | TRBV15 | - | TGTGCCACCAGCAGAGAAGGCTACAATGAGCAGTTCTTC | CATSREGYNEQFF
TRBJ1-2 | TRBD1 | TRBV6-5 | - | TGTGCCAGCAGTCCACACAGGGACAGGGGGTATGGCTACACCTTC | CASSPHRDRGYGYTF
TRBJ1-2 | TRBD1 | TRBV5-8 | - | TGTGCCAGCAGCCCTGGAGGACAGGGCCATTGCACCTTC | CASSPGGQGHCTF
TRBJ1-2 | - | TRBV18 | - | TGTGCCAGCTCACCAACCTCGGATGATGGCTACACCTTC | CASSPTSDDGYTF
TRBJ1-2 | - | TRBV19 | - | TGTGCCAGTAGTATAAGTTCGCGGACTAACTATGGCTACACCTTC | CASSISSRTNYGYTF
TRBJ2-2 | TRBD1 | TRBV5-1 | - | TGCGCCAGCAGCTGGAACAGGGGGAACACCGGGGAGCTGTTTTTT | CASSWNRGNTGELFF
TRBJ1-1 | TRBD1 | TRBV6-5 | - | TGTGCCAGCAGTTACCGGACAGGGGCTGTGTGGACTGAAGCTTTCTTT | CASSYRTGAVWTEAFF
TRBJ1-3 | - | TRBV5-6 | - | TGTGCCAGCAGCCGTCAGGGAGGCTATGGAAACACCATATATTTT | CASSRQGGYGNTIYF
TRBJ2-7 | - | TRBV4-1 | - | TGCGCCAGCAGCCAAGTGGGGTTATACGAGCAGTACTTC | CASSQVGLYEQYF
TRBJ1-4 | - | TRBV7-9 | - | TGTGCCAGCAGCCGACTGGAAGGGGCGAGAACTAATGAAAAACTGTTTTTT | CASSRLEGARTNEKLFF
TRBJ2-2 | - | TRBV19 | - | TGTGCCAGTAGTACCGAACGAAACACCGGGGAGCTGTTTTTT | CASSTERNTGELFF
TRBJ2-5 | - | TRBV28 | - | TGTGCCAGCCTGGAGGCGGGTAGGGGTTGGGAGACCCAGTACTTC | CASLEAGRGWETQYF
TRBJ1-1 | TRBD1 | TRBV6-6 | - | TGTGCCAGCAGTTACTCAGGGACAGGGGTAGTCACTGAAGCTTTCTTT | CASSYSGTGVVTEAFF
TRBJ1-1 | - | TRBV28 | - | TGTGCCAGCGGACGGGAGAGGGGGTATAACACTGAAGCTTTCTTT | CASGRERGYNTEAFF
TRBJ2-5 | TRBD2 | TRBV7-9 | - | TGTGCCAGCAGCCTTAGCGGGGCCGAGACCCAGTACTTC | CASSLSGAETQYF
TRBJ2-7 | TRBD1 | TRBV7-2 | - | TGTGCCAGCAGCTTACACCAGGGGGCCGGAGAGCAGTACTTC | CASSLHQGAGEQYF
TRBJ2-1 | TRBD2 | TRBV5-1 | many | TGCGCCAGCAGCTTGAGTAGCGGGGGATACAATGAGCAGTTCTTC | CASSLSSGGYNEQFF
TRBJ2-5 | - | TRBV30 | - | TGTGCCTGGAGGGAATCGGAAGAGACCCAGTACTTC | CAWRESEETQYF
TRBJ2-5 | TRBD2 | TRBV7-3 | - | TGTGCCAGCAGTCCTACTAGCGGGACAGGCGAGACCCAGTACTTC | CASSPTSGTGETQYF